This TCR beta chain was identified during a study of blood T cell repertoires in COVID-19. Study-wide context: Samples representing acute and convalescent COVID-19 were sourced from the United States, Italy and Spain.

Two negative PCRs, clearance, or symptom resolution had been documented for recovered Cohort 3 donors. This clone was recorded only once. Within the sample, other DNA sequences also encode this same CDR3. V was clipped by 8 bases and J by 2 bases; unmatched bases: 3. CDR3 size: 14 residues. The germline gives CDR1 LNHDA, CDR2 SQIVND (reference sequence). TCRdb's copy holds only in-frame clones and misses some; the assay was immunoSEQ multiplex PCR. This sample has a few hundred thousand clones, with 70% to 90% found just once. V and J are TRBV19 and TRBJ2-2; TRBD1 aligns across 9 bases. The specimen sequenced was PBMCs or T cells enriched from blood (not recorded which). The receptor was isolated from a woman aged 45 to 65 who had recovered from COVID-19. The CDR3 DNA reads TGTGCCAGTCGGACAGGGGCCAACACCGGGGAGCTGTTTTTT. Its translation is CASRTGANTGELFF.